One and the same sample provided the 14 T cell receptor beta chains below, sequenced in a study of blood T cell repertoires in COVID-19. The assay was immunoSEQ multiplex PCR, and TCRdb's table has in-frame clones only and misses some. The sample carries 110,000 or so clones, 81% recorded once. The material sequenced was peripheral blood. The receptors come from a man over 45 with acute or convalescent COVID-19.

The chain carries TRBV27 and TRBJ1-4, with 7 nucleotides matching TRBD1. The J segment lost 8 bases and the V segment lost 5 bases, leaving 8 bases of the junction unmatched. The CDR3 consists of 14 residues. CDR1 is MNHEY, CDR2 SMNVEV, per germline (reference sequence). The CDR3 DNA is TGTGCCAGCAGTCTGACAGGGAGGAAGGAAAAACTGTTTTTT. The encoded protein is CASSLTGRKEKLFF.

V gene TRBV6-5 combines with J gene TRBJ1-2; no clear D gene. V lost 7 bases and J lost 6, with 12 bases in between. The germline gives CDR1 MNHEY, CDR2 SVGAGI. The CDR3 covers 12 residues. CDR3 residues: CASISEGNGYTF. The CDR3, as DNA: TGTGCCAGCATATCGGAGGGAAATGGCTACACCTTC.

The rearrangement uses TRBV5-6 and TRBJ2-7; 7 bases fit TRBD2. There are 13 residues in the CDR3. V trimming: 2 bases; J trimming: 6 bases; junction bases outside the gene matches: 5. Germline-derived CDR1 and CDR2 are SGHDT and YYEEEE. The CDR3 DNA reads TGTGCCAGCAGCTTATGGGGGGGGACCGAGCAGTACTTC. This sequence encodes CASSLWGGTEQYF.

V is TRBV4-1 and J is TRBJ2-1; 8 positions match TRBD2. The CDR3 is made up of 16 amino acids. Per the germline V gene, CDR1 is MGHRA and CDR2 is YSYEKL. The ends lost 0 bases at V and 6 bases at J; junction bases unmatched: 7. The CDR3 bases are TGCGCCAGCAGCCAAGATTGGCGGGGGGTGGGCAATGAGCAGTTCTTC. Protein sequence: CASSQDWRGVGNEQFF.

CDR3 loop: CATSDARRGANTGELFF. CDR3 DNA: TGTGCCACCAGTGATGCACGGCGGGGGGCGAACACCGGGGAGCTGTTTTTT. The gene calls are TRBV24-1 and TRBJ2-2, with 8 bases matching TRBD2. This CDR3 spans 17 amino acids. After removal of 3 bases from V and 0 bases from J, the junction contained 5 bases not matched to a gene. CDR1 is KGHDR, CDR2 SFDVKD, per germline.

The chain carries TRBV9 and TRBJ2-2; TRBD1 matches at 9 bases. The trim removed 5 bases at V and 1 base at J, leaving 0 bases unmatched. The V gene's germline CDR1 is SGDLS and CDR2 YYNGEE. This CDR3 contains 14 residues. DNA for the CDR3: TGTGCCAGCAGGGGACAGGGGAACACCGGGGAGCTGTTTTTT. It is translated as CASRGQGNTGELFF.

Turning to this clone: At the DNA level, this CDR3 is encoded by other sequences in the same sample as well. The chain carries TRBV5-6 and TRBJ2-3; D remains ambiguous. Germline V gives CDR1 SGHDT, CDR2 YYEEEE. Trimming took 0 bases from V and 4 from J, leaving 6 bases between them. The CDR3 loop spans 13 amino acids. The CDR3 DNA reads TGTGCCAGCAGCTTGGTCGGAGCAGATACGCAGTATTTT. It translates to CASSLVGADTQYF.

The rearrangement uses TRBV19 and TRBJ2-2; D is ambiguous. Germline assignment: CDR1 LNHDA and CDR2 SQIVND (reference sequence). Trimming took off 3 bases at V and 6 bases at J, with 11 bases between the two ends. The CDR3 is 14 amino acids. This chain's CDR3 is CASSIPSVSGELFF. The DNA for the CDR3 is TGTGCCAGTAGTATTCCCAGCGTTTCCGGGGAGCTGTTTTTT.

The chain uses TRBV6-6 and TRBJ2-1; TRBD1 matches at 8 bases. V lost 2 bases and J lost 3; bases outside the gene matches: 3. This CDR3 is built from 15 residues. Germline V gene lookup returns CDR1 MNHNY and CDR2 SVGAGI (reference sequence). CDR3 in amino acids: CASSYGQGLYNEQFF. The CDR3 nucleotides are TGTGCCAGCAGTTACGGACAGGGACTCTACAATGAGCAGTTCTTC.

The chain uses TRBV11-2 and TRBJ2-2; 8 bases align to TRBD2. V dropped 1 base and J dropped 2; count of bases not matched to a gene: 3. This CDR3 is 16 amino acids long. CDR1 SGHAT and CDR2 FQNNGV come from the germline V gene. CDR3 protein: CASSLVGRVNTGELFF. In DNA, the CDR3 is TGTGCCAGCAGCTTAGTCGGGAGGGTAAACACCGGGGAGCTGTTTTTT.

In DNA, the CDR3 is TGTGCCAGCACCCTGACCCGGGGCTCCTACGAGCAGTACTTC. It codes for CASTLTRGSYEQYF. The chain employs TRBV27 and TRBJ2-7; possibly TRBD2 for D (5 bases). The V end was cut by 7 bases, the J end by 0 bases, with 13 bases between. The CDR3 loop spans 14 amino acids. The V gene's germline CDR1 is MNHEY and CDR2 SMNVEV (reference sequence).

The chain joins TRBV5-4 to TRBJ2-2; 9 positions match TRBD1. The CDR3 runs 14 residues. CDR1 is SGHNT, CDR2 YYREEE, per germline (reference sequence). After removal of 6 bases from V and 6 bases from J, the junction contained 6 bases not matched to a gene. The CDR3 sequence: CASKPGQGSGELFF. The CDR3 DNA is TGTGCCAGCAAACCGGGACAGGGATCCGGGGAGCTGTTTTTT.

The chain uses TRBV4-1 and TRBJ2-3; the match to TRBD2 covers 8 bases. Trimming removed 0 bases from V and 5 bases from J; junction bases left unmatched: 7. The germline V gene encodes CDR1 MGHRA and CDR2 YSYEKL. This CDR3 spans 16 amino acids. The CDR3 nucleotides are TGCGCCAGCAGCCAAGATGGACAGCGGGGGAGAGATACGCAGTATTTT. Translation gives CASSQDGQRGRDTQYF.

The CDR3 here is CASSLTRDGAGGYTF. Here the CDR3 DNA reads TGCGCCAGCAGCTTGACTCGTGACGGTGCAGGGGGCTACACCTTC. This rearrangement joins TRBV5-1 to TRBJ1-2; D perhaps matches TRBD1 (5 bases). V gave up 1 base and J gave up 8 bases, with 18 bases separating them. The CDR3 is 15 amino acids. The germline gives CDR1 SGHRS, CDR2 YFSETQ.